The clone carrying this T cell receptor (beta chain) has a handful of counts. Unmatched junction bases numbered 5, after V lost 0 bases and J lost 2 bases. The CDR3 spans 15 residues. The V gene's germline CDR1 is DFQATT and CDR2 SNEGSKA (reference sequence). This specimen belongs to a study of molecular identifiers for immune sequencing clone quantification. Study background: Replicates split RNA from roughly 20,000 or 100,000 naive CD8 cells five ways, and the researchers sequenced four portions.

Previously reported methods and listed TCR primers produced the bulk TCR libraries. TCRdb re-analysed the PCR reads in MiXCR, keeping a single row per CDR3 protein. Of over 550,000 distinct CDR3 sequences listed, approximately 24% are singletons. When naive CD8 T cells were sorted, they were gated as CD8+CD4-CCR7+CD45RA+. The source is a human donor in good health. Some libraries in this study had Jurkat cell RNA spiked in. The sequenced sample consisted of naive CD8+ T cells from blood, with Jurkat cell RNA spiked in. The subset here: FACS-sorted CD8+CD4-CCR7+CD45RA+ naive T cells. The rearrangement uses TRBV20-1 and TRBJ2-3, with 7 bases identical to TRBD2. Here the CDR3 reads CSARDRAGLTDTQYF. In DNA form, the CDR3 reads TGCAGTGCTAGAGACCGAGCGGGACTCACAGATACGCAGTATTTT.